These T cell receptor beta chains were read from a single sample in a study of OX40 agonist ivuxolimab in advanced cancers. Profiling relied on immunoSEQ multiplex PCR, and the TCRdb table lists in-frame clones only, not all of them. The sample includes about 67,000 clones, over 75% seen only once; the top ten take 8.2%. The specimen comprised CD4+ or CD8+ T cells sorted from blood, sampled in a trial of the OX40 agonist ivuxolimab. These receptors were collected from an adult with an advanced solid tumor such as melanoma, head and neck, liver or kidney cancer. Each CDR3 is given with its conserved first and last residue. The D gene is left open where the match is weak. A clone size is listed for some rows: how often the clone was seen (once, few, many), or a class if it is expanded.

size: NA; J: TRBJ2-7; D: TRBD1; V: TRBV7-9; DNA: TGTGCCAGCAGCTTAGGGACAGGGGGCGTTAGACGGTCGGGCGAGCAGTACTTC; CDR3: CASSLGTGGVRRSGEQYF
size: NA; J: TRBJ2-5; D: NA; V: TRBV27; DNA: TGTGCCAGCAGTGGGCGGCAGGGTAGAGGACGGGAGACCCAGTACTTC; CDR3: CASSGRQGRGRETQYF
size: NA; J: TRBJ2-3; D: NA; V: TRBV5-4; DNA: TGTGCCAGCAGGATGGACCTAGGCACAGATACGCAGTATTTT; CDR3: CASRMDLGTDTQYF
size: NA; J: TRBJ1-5; D: NA; V: TRBV10-1; DNA: TGCGCCAGCAGGGTGCGGCGCAATCAGCCCCAGCATTTT; CDR3: CASRVRRNQPQHF
size: once; J: TRBJ2-7; D: TRBD1; V: TRBV9; DNA: TGTGCCAGCAGCGTTGGGCCGGGCCCACCGGGACAGGGGGATCTATACGAGCAGTACTTC; CDR3: CASSVGPGPPGQGDLYEQYF
size: once; J: TRBJ1-3; D: NA; V: TRBV7-2; DNA: TGTGCCAGCAGCTTAGGGGGGAATCTTGTTAGCGGAAACACCATATATTTT; CDR3: CASSLGGNLVSGNTIYF
size: few; J: TRBJ2-5; D: TRBD1; V: TRBV2; DNA: TGTGCCAGCAGTGCAACCAGGGGGACCCAAGAGACCCAGTACTTC; CDR3: CASSATRGTQETQYF
size: few; J: TRBJ2-7; D: TRBD2; V: TRBV28; DNA: TGTGCCAGCAGTTTAGGAGCGGGAGGCCCTGCCTACGAGCAGTACTTC; CDR3: CASSLGAGGPAYEQYF
size: few; J: TRBJ1-5; D: TRBD1; V: TRBV2; DNA: TGTGCCAGCAAGGGAACAGGGGGTTGGAATCAGCCCCAGCATTTT; CDR3: CASKGTGGWNQPQHF
size: NA; J: TRBJ2-3; D: NA; V: TRBV7-3; DNA: TGTGCCAGCAGCTTAGGGACTGCTAGCACAGATACGCAGTATTTT; CDR3: CASSLGTASTDTQYF
size: NA; J: TRBJ2-7; D: NA; V: TRBV7-6; DNA: TGTGCCAGCAGCTTAGCGTCAGGGGAGCAGTACTTC; CDR3: CASSLASGEQYF
size: NA; J: TRBJ2-3; D: TRBD2; V: TRBV7-2; DNA: TGTGCCAGCAGCCGTCCGGGGGGGCCTAGCACAGATACGCAGTATTTT; CDR3: CASSRPGGPSTDTQYF
size: NA; J: TRBJ2-7; D: TRBD1; V: TRBV19; DNA: TGTGCCAGTAGTCCGGGACAGAACGGGGACGAGCAGTACTTC; CDR3: CASSPGQNGDEQYF
size: NA; J: TRBJ2-7; D: TRBD2; V: TRBV7-9; DNA: TGTGCCAGCAGCCCTGGTCGCGAGCGGGGGTCCTACGAGCAGTACTTC; CDR3: CASSPGRERGSYEQYF
size: medium-sized; J: TRBJ1-5; D: NA; V: TRBV2; DNA: TGTGCCAGCAGTGAAGCGCTTGGCCGAATGGCCCAGCATTTT; CDR3: CASSEALGRMAQHF
size: few; J: TRBJ2-3; D: NA; V: TRBV27; DNA: TGTGCCAGCAGTGGGCCTGGATTGCCCGTTGAGAATACGCAGTATTTT; CDR3: CASSGPGLPVENTQYF
size: few; J: TRBJ2-3; D: NA; V: TRBV6-1; DNA: TGTGCCAGCACCATTAAGTGGGAGGCAGATACGCAGTATTTT; CDR3: CASTIKWEADTQYF
size: NA; J: TRBJ2-3; D: TRBD2; V: TRBV30; DNA: TGTGCCTGGACACTAGCGGGAGCAGATACGCAGTATTTT; CDR3: CAWTLAGADTQYF
size: NA; J: TRBJ1-1; D: TRBD1; V: TRBV4-2; DNA: TGTGCCAGCAGCCCACAACCGACCGGGACAGGGGATGGGACTGAAGCTTTCTTT; CDR3: CASSPQPTGTGDGTEAFF
size: NA; J: TRBJ1-4; D: TRBD1; V: TRBV18; DNA: TGTGCCAGCTCACCAATACTTGTTGGGACAGTTCCCGAAAAACTGTTTTTT; CDR3: CASSPILVGTVPEKLFF
size: NA; J: TRBJ2-5; D: NA; V: TRBV9; DNA: TGTGCCAGCAGCGCCCGAACGGGGCAAGAGACCCAGTACTTC; CDR3: CASSARTGQETQYF
size: NA; J: TRBJ2-3; D: TRBD1; V: TRBV19; DNA: TGTGCCAGTAGGAAACAGGGGGCTTTGACAGATACGCAGTATTTT; CDR3: CASRKQGALTDTQYF
size: NA; J: TRBJ1-4; D: NA; V: TRBV7-8; DNA: TGTGCCAGCAGCTTAAGGTCACAGAGATCCAGGGAGACCGAAAAACTGTTTTTT; CDR3: CASSLRSQRSRETEKLFF
size: NA; J: TRBJ2-3; D: TRBD1; V: TRBV28; DNA: TGTGCCAGCAGCCGAGGACAGGGCTACACAGATACGCAGTATTTT; CDR3: CASSRGQGYTDTQYF
size: NA; J: TRBJ2-3; D: TRBD1; V: TRBV6-1; DNA: TGTGCCAGCAGTGGACGACAGGGGCAGGTAGATACGCAGTATTTT; CDR3: CASSGRQGQVDTQYF
size: NA; J: TRBJ2-3; D: NA; V: TRBV13; DNA: TGTGCCAGCAGCTCCTTGGGGGGAGATCCGGATACGCAGTATTTT; CDR3: CASSSLGGDPDTQYF
size: NA; J: TRBJ1-4; D: NA; V: TRBV7-2; DNA: TGTGCCAGCAGCTTCGGACAGACCGAAAAACTGTTTTTT; CDR3: CASSFGQTEKLFF
size: NA; J: TRBJ2-4; D: TRBD2; V: TRBV28; DNA: TGTGCCAGCAGTTCTCCCCGGGGAGGGGTGAACATTCAGTACTTC; CDR3: CASSSPRGGVNIQYF
size: NA; J: TRBJ2-7; D: TRBD2; V: TRBV5-1; DNA: TGCGCCAGCAGCGATCTAGCGGCCTACGAGCAGTACTTC; CDR3: CASSDLAAYEQYF
size: NA; J: TRBJ2-1; D: TRBD2; V: TRBV19; DNA: TGTGCCAGTAGTGTCTTGGGGGGGAACAATGAGCAGTTCTTC; CDR3: CASSVLGGNNEQFF
size: few; J: TRBJ1-2; D: NA; V: TRBV29-1; DNA: TGCAGCGTTGAAGCCCCCGGGAACTATGGCTACACCTTC; CDR3: CSVEAPGNYGYTF
size: NA; J: TRBJ2-5; D: TRBD2; V: TRBV5-6; DNA: TGTGCCAGCAGCGGTAGCGGGGGTGTTGAGACCCAGTACTTC; CDR3: CASSGSGGVETQYF
size: NA; J: TRBJ2-3; D: NA; V: TRBV5-4; DNA: TGTGCCAGCAGCCGGAGACAGCTACGCACAGATACGCAGTATTTT; CDR3: CASSRRQLRTDTQYF
size: NA; J: TRBJ2-1; D: TRBD2; V: TRBV5-4; DNA: TGTGCCAGCAGCCCCGGTTCTAGCGGGAGTATTGAGCAGTTCTTC; CDR3: CASSPGSSGSIEQFF
size: NA; J: TRBJ2-1; D: NA; V: TRBV5-4; DNA: TGTGCCAGCAGCTTTTACACAGGGACATACAATGAGCAGTTCTTC; CDR3: CASSFYTGTYNEQFF
size: NA; J: TRBJ2-1; D: NA; V: TRBV7-9; DNA: TGTGCCAGCAGCTTAGGGGTCAATGAGCAGTTCTTC; CDR3: CASSLGVNEQFF
size: once; J: TRBJ1-2; D: NA; V: TRBV19; DNA: TGTGCCAGTAGTATAGCTCCAGTTAACTATGGCTACACCTTC; CDR3: CASSIAPVNYGYTF
size: once; J: TRBJ2-5; D: NA; V: TRBV5-1; DNA: TGCGCCAGCAGCTTAATCAGGGAGGAGACCCAGTACTTC; CDR3: CASSLIREETQYF
size: NA; J: TRBJ2-2; D: NA; V: TRBV14; DNA: TGTGCCAGCAGCGGGAAGACAGGGAACACCGGGGAGCTGTTTTTT; CDR3: CASSGKTGNTGELFF
size: NA; J: TRBJ1-3; D: NA; V: TRBV19; DNA: TGTGCCAGTAGTACGGGGTTCTCTGGAAACACCATATATTTT; CDR3: CASSTGFSGNTIYF
size: NA; J: TRBJ2-1; D: NA; V: TRBV12-5; DNA: TGTGCTAGTGGTTCTCCAGGGACGGGCCTCAATGAGCAGTTCTTC; CDR3: CASGSPGTGLNEQFF
size: NA; J: TRBJ2-5; D: NA; V: TRBV7-2; DNA: TGTGCCAGCACCAGAGGGGGATACGAGACCCAGTACTTC; CDR3: CASTRGGYETQYF
size: few; J: TRBJ1-5; D: NA; V: TRBV28; DNA: TGTGCCAGCAGCACCGGGCTGCGGCCCCAGCATTTT; CDR3: CASSTGLRPQHF
size: NA; J: TRBJ2-7; D: NA; V: TRBV28; DNA: TGTGCCAGCAGGGCCCGGGGGTTATCCTACGAGCAGTACTTC; CDR3: CASRARGLSYEQYF
size: NA; J: TRBJ2-2; D: NA; V: TRBV5-1; DNA: TGCGCCAGCACACTCACGAACACCGGGGAGCTGTTTTTT; CDR3: CASTLTNTGELFF